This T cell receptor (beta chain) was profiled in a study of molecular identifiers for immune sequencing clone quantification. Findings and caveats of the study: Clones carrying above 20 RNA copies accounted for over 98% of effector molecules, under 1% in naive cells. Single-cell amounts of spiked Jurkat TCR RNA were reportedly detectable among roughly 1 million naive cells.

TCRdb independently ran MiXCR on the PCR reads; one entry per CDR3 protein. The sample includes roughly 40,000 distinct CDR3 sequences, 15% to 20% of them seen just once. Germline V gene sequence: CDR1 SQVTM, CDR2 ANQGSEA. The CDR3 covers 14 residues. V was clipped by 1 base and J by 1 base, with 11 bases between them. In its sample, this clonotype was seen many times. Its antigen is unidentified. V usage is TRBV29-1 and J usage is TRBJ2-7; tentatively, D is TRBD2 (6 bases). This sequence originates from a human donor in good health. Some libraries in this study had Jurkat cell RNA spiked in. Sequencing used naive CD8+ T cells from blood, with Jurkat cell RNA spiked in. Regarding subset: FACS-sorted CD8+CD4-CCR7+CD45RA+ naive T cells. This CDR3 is CSVEVRDSSYEQYF. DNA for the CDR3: TGCAGCGTTGAAGTCCGGGACTCTTCCTACGAGCAGTACTTC.